This TCR beta chain emerged from a study of CD8+CD57+ T cells in acquired aplastic anemia. For the study at large: Sorted CD4+ and CD8+ cells gave an average of 3.2 ug of DNA.

Genomic DNA served as template for TCR beta VDJ and CDR3 profiling. TCRdb re-analysed the reads in MiXCR, keeping a single row per CDR3 protein. Of 450,000 to 600,000 distinct CDR3 sequences in the sample, roughly a third were seen once. The sequenced patients had an expansion of CD8+CD57+ cells seen by flow cytometry. The receptor comes from a human donor with aplastic anemia. The sample consisted of sorted CD4+, CD8+, or CD8+CD57+ T cells (not recorded which) from PBMCs.

The DNA for the CDR3 is TGCAGCAGCGCGGATGGGCTGAACACTGAAGCTTTCTTT. Protein sequence: CSSADGLNTEAFF. The genes are TRBV29-1 and TRBJ1-1; D remains unclear. From germline, CDR1 is SQVTM and CDR2 ANQGSEA. Trimming took off 8 bases at V and 0 bases at J, with 13 bases between the two ends. There are 13 residues in the CDR3.